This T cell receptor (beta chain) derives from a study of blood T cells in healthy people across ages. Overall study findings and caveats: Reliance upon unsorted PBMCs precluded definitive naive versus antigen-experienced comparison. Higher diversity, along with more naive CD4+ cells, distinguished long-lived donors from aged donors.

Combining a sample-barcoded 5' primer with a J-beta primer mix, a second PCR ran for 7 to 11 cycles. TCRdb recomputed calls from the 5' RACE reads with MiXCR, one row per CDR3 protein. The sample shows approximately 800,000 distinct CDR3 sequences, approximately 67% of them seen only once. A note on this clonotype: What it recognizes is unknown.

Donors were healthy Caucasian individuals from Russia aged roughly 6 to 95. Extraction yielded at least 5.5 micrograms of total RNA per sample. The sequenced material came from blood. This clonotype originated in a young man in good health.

The CDR3 bases are TGCGCCAGCAGCCAAGTACTAACCGGGACAGGGGTGGTAGATACGCAGTATTTT. This gives the protein CASSQVLTGTGVVDTQYF. The gene calls are TRBV4-3 and TRBJ2-3; 10 positions match TRBD1. V lost 1 base and J lost 5; bases outside the gene matches: 12. The CDR3 runs 18 residues. Germline V gene lookup returns CDR1 LGHNA and CDR2 YSLEER.